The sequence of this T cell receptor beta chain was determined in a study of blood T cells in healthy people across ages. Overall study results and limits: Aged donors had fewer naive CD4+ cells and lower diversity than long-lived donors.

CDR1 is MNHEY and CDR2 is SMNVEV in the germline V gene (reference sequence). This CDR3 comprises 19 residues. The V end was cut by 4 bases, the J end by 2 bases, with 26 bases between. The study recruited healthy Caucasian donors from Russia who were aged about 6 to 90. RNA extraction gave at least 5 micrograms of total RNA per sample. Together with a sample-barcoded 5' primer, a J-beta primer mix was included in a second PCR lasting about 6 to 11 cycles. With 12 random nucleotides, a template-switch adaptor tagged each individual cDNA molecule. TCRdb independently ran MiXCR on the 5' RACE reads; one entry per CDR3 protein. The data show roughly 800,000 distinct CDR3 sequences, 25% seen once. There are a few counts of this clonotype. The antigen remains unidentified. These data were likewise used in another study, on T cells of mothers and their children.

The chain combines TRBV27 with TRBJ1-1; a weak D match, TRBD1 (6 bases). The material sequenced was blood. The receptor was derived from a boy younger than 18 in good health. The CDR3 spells CASSSQILTGGAINTEAFF. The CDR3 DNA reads TGTGCCAGCAGTTCACAAATACTTACGGGGGGCGCGATCAACACTGAAGCTTTCTTT.